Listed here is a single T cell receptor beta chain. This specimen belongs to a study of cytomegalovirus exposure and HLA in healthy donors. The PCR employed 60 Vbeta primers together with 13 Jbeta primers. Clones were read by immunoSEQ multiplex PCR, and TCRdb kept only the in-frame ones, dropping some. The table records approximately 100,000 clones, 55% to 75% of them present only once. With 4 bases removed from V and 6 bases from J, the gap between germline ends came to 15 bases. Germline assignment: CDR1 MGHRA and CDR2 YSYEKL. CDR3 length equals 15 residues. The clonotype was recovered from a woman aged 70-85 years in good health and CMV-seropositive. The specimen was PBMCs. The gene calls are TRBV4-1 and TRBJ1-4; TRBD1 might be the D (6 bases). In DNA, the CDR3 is TGCGCCAGCAGCCTTACAGGGACGGTCTATGAAAAACTGTTTTTT. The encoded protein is CASSLTGTVYEKLFF.